Below are 7 T cell receptor beta chains sequenced from a single sample in a study of shared clonotypes between healthy human individuals. TCRdb's copy holds only in-frame clones and misses some; the assay was immunoSEQ multiplex PCR. Of millions of clones detected, about 95% appear once; the ten largest clones hold about 1.1%. Naive CD8 cells were CD45RO-negative, positively selected for CCR7, excluding terminally differentiated effector memory CD45RA+ cells. Sequenced material: naive CD8+ T cells sorted from blood. The receptors come from a man aged 18 to 30 in good health.

For this clone: A much more abundant neighbour one base away suggests this may be a read error. The chain is built from TRBV5-4 and TRBJ1-1, with a possible D match to TRBD1 (5 bases). This CDR3 region has 13 residues. V shed 1 base and J shed 3 bases, with 7 bases lying between them. Looked up from germline, CDR1 is SGHNT and CDR2 is YYREEE (reference sequence). The DNA of the CDR3 is TGTGCCAGCAGCTTGTGGGGGGACACTGAAGCTTTCTTT. Translation: CASSLWGDTEAFF.

This clone was seen a single time. V gene TRBV9 combines with J gene TRBJ1-4, with D possibly TRBD1 on 5 matching bases. From germline, CDR1 is SGDLS and CDR2 YYNGEE. CDR3 length: 15 residues. Trimming stripped 4 bases from V and 3 bases from J, with 13 bases between. This CDR3 is CASSPAGGANEKLFF. Here the CDR3 DNA reads TGTGCCAGCAGCCCAGCGGGGGGGGCTAATGAAAAACTGTTTTTT.

The chain couples TRBV4-1 to TRBJ1-1; TRBD1 matches 8 bases. Germline lookup yields CDR1 MGHRA and CDR2 YSYEKL. The CDR3 sequence is 13 residues long. Unmatched junction bases numbered 5, after V lost 4 bases and J lost 7 bases. CDR3 nucleotide sequence: TGCGCCAGCAGCCCTACAGGGGGTCTTGAAGCTTTCTTT. Encoded protein: CASSPTGGLEAFF.

V usage is TRBV7-9 and J usage is TRBJ2-3; D may match TRBD1 or TRBD2 (5 bases each). V was cut by 3 bases and J by 1 base, with 11 bases left in between. This CDR3 has 15 amino acids. Germline CDR1 is SEHNR and CDR2 is FQNEAQ (reference sequence). The CDR3 here is CASSFTRDRTDTQYF. The CDR3 DNA follows: TGTGCCAGCAGCTTTACCAGGGACCGCACAGATACGCAGTATTTT.

The J gene is TRBJ2-7, the V gene TRBV27, with a tentative D call TRBD2 (6 bases). Looked up from germline, CDR1 is MNHEY and CDR2 is SMNVEV (reference sequence). The CDR3 is made up of 13 amino acids. V was pared by 3 bases and J by 5 bases, with 11 bases between. The CDR3: CASSFGAGNEQYF. CDR3 sequence (DNA): TGTGCCAGCAGTTTTGGTGCGGGGAACGAGCAGTACTTC.

The rearrangement uses TRBV10-2 and TRBJ1-1; TRBD1 agrees at 7 bases. Per germline, CDR1 WSHSY and CDR2 SAAADI. The CDR3 totals 12 residues. Losses at the gene ends were 7 bases for V and 6 bases for J; bases not matched to a gene: 5. CDR3 in amino acids: CASKGGASEAFF. The DNA for the CDR3 is TGCGCCAGCAAAGGGGGCGCTTCTGAAGCTTTCTTT.

J is TRBJ1-4 and V is TRBV19, with D unresolved. CDR1 and CDR2 (germline): LNHDA, SQIVND (reference sequence). This CDR3 is 16 amino acids long. V was shortened by 0 bases and J by 5 bases, with 13 bases between the two germline ends. The CDR3 spells CASSIDLEGRNEKLFF. For the CDR3, the DNA is TGTGCCAGTAGTATAGATCTCGAAGGAAGAAATGAAAAACTGTTTTTT.